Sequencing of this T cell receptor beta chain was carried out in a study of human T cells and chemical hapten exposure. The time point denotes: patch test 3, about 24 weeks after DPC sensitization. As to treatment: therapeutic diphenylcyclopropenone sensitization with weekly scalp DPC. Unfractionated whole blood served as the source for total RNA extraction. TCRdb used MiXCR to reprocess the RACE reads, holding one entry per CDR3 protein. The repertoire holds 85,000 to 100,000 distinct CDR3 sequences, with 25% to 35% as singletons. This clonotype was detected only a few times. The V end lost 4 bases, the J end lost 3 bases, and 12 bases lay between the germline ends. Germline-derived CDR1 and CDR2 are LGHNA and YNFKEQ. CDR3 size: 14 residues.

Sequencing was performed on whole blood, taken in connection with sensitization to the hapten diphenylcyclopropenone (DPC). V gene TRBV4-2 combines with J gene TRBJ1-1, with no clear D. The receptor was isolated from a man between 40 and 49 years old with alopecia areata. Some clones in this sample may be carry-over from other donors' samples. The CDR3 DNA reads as TGTGCCAGCAGCCCACGAATAATGTACACTGAAGCTTTCTTT. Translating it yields CASSPRIMYTEAFF.